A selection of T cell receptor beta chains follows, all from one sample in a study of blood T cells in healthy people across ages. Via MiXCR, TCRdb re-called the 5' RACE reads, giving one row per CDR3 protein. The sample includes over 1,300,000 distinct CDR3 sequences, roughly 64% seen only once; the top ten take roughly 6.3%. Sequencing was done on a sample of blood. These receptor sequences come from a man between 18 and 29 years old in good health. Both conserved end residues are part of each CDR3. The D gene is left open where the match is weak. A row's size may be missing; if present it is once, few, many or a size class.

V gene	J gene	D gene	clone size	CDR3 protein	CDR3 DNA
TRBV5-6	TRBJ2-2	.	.	CASSPGLSGELFF	TGTGCCAGCAGCCCGGGACTGTCCGGGGAGCTGTTTTTT
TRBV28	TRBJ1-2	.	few	CASSLAPGQDYTF	TGTGCCAGCAGTTTAGCACCGGGACAAGACTACACCTTC
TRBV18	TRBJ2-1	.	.	CASSPNRYEQFF	TGTGCCAGCTCACCAAATAGGTATGAGCAGTTCTTC
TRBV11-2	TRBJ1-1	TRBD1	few	CASSHINRGPNTEAFF	TGTGCCAGCAGCCATATCAACAGGGGGCCGAACACTGAAGCTTTCTTT
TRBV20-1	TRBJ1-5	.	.	CSARGLGRSYSNQPQHF	TGCAGTGCTAGGGGCTTGGGTAGATCCTATAGCAATCAGCCCCAGCATTTT
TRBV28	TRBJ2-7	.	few	CASSSNRDSYEQYF	TGTGCCAGCAGTTCAAACCGGGACTCCTACGAGCAGTACTTC
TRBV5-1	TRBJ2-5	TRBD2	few	CASSLDPSGQQETQYF	TGCGCCAGCAGCTTGGATCCTAGCGGGCAACAAGAGACCCAGTACTTC
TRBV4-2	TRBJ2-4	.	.	CASSQDWQAKNIQYF	TGTGCCAGCAGCCAAGATTGGCAGGCCAAAAACATTCAGTACTTC
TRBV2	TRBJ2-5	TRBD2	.	CASSAEGLREQYF	TGTGCCAGCAGTGCCGAGGGGCTGCGGGAGCAGTACTTC
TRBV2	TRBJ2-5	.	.	CASNGDASPQETQYF	TGTGCCAGCAACGGGGACGCGAGCCCACAAGAGACCCAGTACTTC
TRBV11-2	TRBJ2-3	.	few	CASSWVDTQYF	TGTGCCAGCAGCTGGGTAGATACGCAGTATTTT
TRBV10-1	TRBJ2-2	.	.	CASSELRGNTGELFF	TGCGCCAGCAGTGAGCTTCGGGGGAACACCGGGGAGCTGTTTTTT
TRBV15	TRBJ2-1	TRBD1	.	CATSRVTGDPNEQFF	TGTGCCACCAGCAGAGTGACAGGGGACCCCAATGAGCAGTTCTTC
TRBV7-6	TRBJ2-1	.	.	CASSLGPGGGYGNEQFF	TGTGCCAGCAGCTTAGGCCCCGGTGGGGGTTACGGCAATGAGCAGTTCTTC
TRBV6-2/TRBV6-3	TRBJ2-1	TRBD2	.	CASSSKTSGGSNEQFF	TGTGCCAGCAGTTCAAAGACTAGCGGGGGGAGTAATGAGCAGTTCTTC
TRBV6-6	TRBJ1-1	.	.	CASSYDSSNTEAFF	TGTGCCAGCAGTTACGACAGCTCGAACACTGAAGCTTTCTTT
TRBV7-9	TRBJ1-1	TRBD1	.	CASSQGTGSPEAFF	TGTGCCAGCAGCCAAGGGACAGGGAGTCCTGAAGCTTTCTTT
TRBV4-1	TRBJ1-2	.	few	CASSQGTENYGYTF	TGCGCCAGCAGCCAAGGGACGGAAAACTATGGCTACACCTTC
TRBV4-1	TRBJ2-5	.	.	CASSQENVETQYF	TGCGCCAGCAGCCAAGAAAATGTTGAGACCCAGTACTTC
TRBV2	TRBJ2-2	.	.	CASKPDSANTGELFF	TGTGCCAGCAAACCGGACAGCGCGAACACCGGGGAGCTGTTTTTT
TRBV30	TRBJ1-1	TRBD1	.	CAWNRGDMNTEAFF	TGTGCCTGGAACAGGGGGGACATGAACACTGAAGCTTTCTTT
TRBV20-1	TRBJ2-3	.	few	CSARLPSTDTQYF	TGCAGTGCTAGACTTCCTAGCACAGATACGCAGTATTTT
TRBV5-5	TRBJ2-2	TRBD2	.	CASSFGSASGNTGELFF	TGTGCCAGCAGCTTTGGGAGCGCTAGCGGAAACACCGGGGAGCTGTTTTTT
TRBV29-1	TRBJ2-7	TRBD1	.	CSGGQGPSYEQYF	TGCAGCGGGGGACAGGGGCCCTCCTACGAGCAGTACTTC
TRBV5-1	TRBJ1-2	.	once	CASSLMQGKPDGYTF	TGCGCCAGCAGCTTGATGCAGGGGAAGCCCGATGGCTACACCTTC
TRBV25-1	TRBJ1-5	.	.	CASSVGFSNQPQHF	TGTGCCAGCAGTGTAGGTTTCAGCAATCAGCCCCAGCATTTT
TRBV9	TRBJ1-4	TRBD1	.	CASSVATGQHNEKLFF	TGTGCCAGCAGCGTAGCTACGGGACAGCATAATGAAAAACTGTTTTTT
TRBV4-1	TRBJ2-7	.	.	CASSQDLALGRDYEQYF	TGCGCCAGCAGCCAAGATTTAGCTTTAGGGCGAGACTACGAGCAGTACTTC
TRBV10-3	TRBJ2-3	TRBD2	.	CAISESRLAGPQWTQYF	TGTGCCATCAGTGAGTCGAGACTAGCGGGGCCCCAGTGGACGCAGTATTTT
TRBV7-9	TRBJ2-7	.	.	CASSLSDRQPSYF	TGTGCCAGCAGCTTGTCCGACCGACAGCCTTCGTACTTC
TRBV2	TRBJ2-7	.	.	CASLAHSYEQYF	TGTGCCAGCCTCGCCCATTCCTACGAGCAGTACTTC
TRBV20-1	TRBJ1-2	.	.	CSAREPGVFVYGYTF	TGCAGTGCTAGAGAACCAGGGGTGTTTGTCTATGGCTACACCTTC
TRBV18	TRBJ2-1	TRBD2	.	CASSPQAGGANEQFF	TGTGCCAGCTCACCACAGGCGGGGGGGGCGAATGAGCAGTTCTTC
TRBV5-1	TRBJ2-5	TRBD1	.	CASSLGDRGWETQYF	TGCGCCAGCAGCTTGGGTGACAGGGGTTGGGAGACCCAGTACTTC
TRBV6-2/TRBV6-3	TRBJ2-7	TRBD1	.	CASSQTGGIYEQYF	TGTGCCAGCAGTCAGACAGGGGGGATCTACGAGCAGTACTTC
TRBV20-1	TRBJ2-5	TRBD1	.	CSAPKGARETQYF	TGCAGTGCTCCTAAGGGGGCCAGGGAGACCCAGTACTTC
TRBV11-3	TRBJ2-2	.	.	CASSPGPIGGELFF	TGTGCCAGCAGCCCAGGACCCATAGGCGGGGAGCTGTTTTTT
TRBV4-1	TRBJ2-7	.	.	CASSQESATTYEQYF	TGCGCCAGCAGCCAAGAAAGTGCGACTACCTACGAGCAGTACTTC
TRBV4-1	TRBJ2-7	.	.	CASSQALQGGEQYF	TGCGCCAGCAGCCAAGCCCTTCAGGGAGGCGAGCAGTACTTC
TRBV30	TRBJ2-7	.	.	CAWSPILPGPESYEQYF	TGTGCCTGGAGCCCAATCTTACCGGGACCCGAATCCTACGAGCAGTACTTC
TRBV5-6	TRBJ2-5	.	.	CASSLTEAVDEQYF	TGTGCCAGCAGCTTGACGGAAGCGGTAGATGAGCAGTACTTC
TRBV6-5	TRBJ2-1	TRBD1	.	CASSYKSRGRSEQFF	TGTGCCAGCAGTTACAAGAGCAGGGGGCGAAGTGAGCAGTTCTTC
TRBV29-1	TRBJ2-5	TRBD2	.	CSGNGLAGEVETQYF	TGCAGCGGAAACGGACTAGCGGGAGAGGTGGAGACCCAGTACTTC
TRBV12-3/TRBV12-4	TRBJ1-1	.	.	CASSSPRDTVNTEAFF	TGTGCCAGCAGTTCTCCACGGGACACTGTGAACACTGAAGCTTTCTTT
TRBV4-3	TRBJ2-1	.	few	CASSQGWMEGAFTSNEQFF	TGCGCCAGCAGCCAAGGGTGGATGGAAGGGGCCTTTACCTCCAATGAGCAGTTCTTC
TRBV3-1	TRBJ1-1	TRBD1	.	CASSLRTGDGTEDFF	TGTGCCAGCAGCCTCCGGACAGGGGACGGCACTGAAGATTTCTTT
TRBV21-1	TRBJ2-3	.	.	CASSKPSGSTDTQYF	TGTGCCAGCAGCAAACCTAGCGGGAGCACAGATACGCAGTATTTT
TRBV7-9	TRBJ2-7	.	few	CASSVDMSYEQYF	TGTGCCAGCAGTGTGGATATGAGCTACGAGCAGTACTTC
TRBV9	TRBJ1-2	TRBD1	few	CASSDRQGLSDGYTF	TGTGCCAGCAGCGACAGACAGGGCCTTTCGGATGGCTACACCTTC
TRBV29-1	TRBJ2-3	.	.	CSVGGRATDTHYF	TGCAGCGTGGGGGGCAGGGCAACAGATACGCACTATTTT
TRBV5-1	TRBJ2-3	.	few	CASSLDPGSSTDTQYF	TGCGCCAGCAGCTTGGATCCAGGATCTAGCACAGATACGCAGTATTTT
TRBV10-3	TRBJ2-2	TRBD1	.	CAIPQTGDSNTGELFF	TGTGCCATCCCCCAGACAGGGGACTCGAACACCGGGGAGCTGTTTTTT
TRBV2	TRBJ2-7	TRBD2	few	CASSHSGASSYEQYF	TGTGCCAGCAGCCATAGCGGGGCCAGCTCCTACGAGCAGTACTTC
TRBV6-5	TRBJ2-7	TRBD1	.	CASSLGQGEVNEQYF	TGTGCCAGCAGTTTGGGACAGGGGGAAGTCAATGAGCAGTACTTC
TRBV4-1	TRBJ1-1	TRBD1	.	CASSQAGTAPTEAFF	TGCGCCAGCAGCCAAGCAGGGACAGCCCCCACTGAAGCTTTCTTT
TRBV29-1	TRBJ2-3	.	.	CSVTDSNTDTQYF	TGCAGCGTCACCGACTCCAACACAGATACGCAGTATTTT
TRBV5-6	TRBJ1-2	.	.	CASSLDVSPYGYTF	TGTGCCAGCAGCTTGGACGTAAGCCCGTATGGCTACACCTTC
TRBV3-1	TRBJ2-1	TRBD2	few	CASKTGGLNEQFF	TGTGCCAGCAAGACGGGAGGTCTTAATGAGCAGTTCTTC
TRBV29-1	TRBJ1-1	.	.	CSVQGVGAFF	TGCAGCGTTCAGGGCGTCGGAGCTTTCTTT